Listed here is a single TCR beta chain. Its antigen is not known. Time point denoted: 266 days after commencement of treatment, after nivolumab therapy. Treatment described: AdE1-LMPpoly-expanded autologous EBV-specific T-cell therapy followed by anti-PD-1 nivolumab. Using immunoSEQ multiplex PCR, the repertoire was profiled, and TCRdb retains in-frame clones only, with some absent. The sample holds around 19,000 clones, around 84% seen once. Germline values: CDR1 MNHEY, CDR2 SVGEGT. V dropped 5 bases and J dropped 5 bases, with 21 bases sitting between them. The CDR3 is 16 amino acids. This sample was included in a study of EBV T-cell therapy then PD-1 blockade in nasopharyngeal carcinoma.

This clonotype was obtained from a man aged 40-49 years with nasopharyngeal carcinoma. The specimen comprised CD8+ T cells from blood, sampled around day 270 from a patient whose treatment included autologous EBV-specific T cells and nivolumab. This chain joins TRBV6-2 or TRBV6-3 and TRBJ2-5; TRBD1 might be the D (6 bases). CDR3 residues: CASSLTTGTGKETQYF. Written as DNA, the CDR3 is TGTGCCAGCAGTCTTACCACAGGGACGGGAAAGGAGACCCAGTACTTC.